This T cell receptor (beta chain) was captured in a study of blood T cell repertoires in COVID-19. Across the whole study: Donors in the United States, Italy and Spain gave samples during acute or convalescent COVID-19. Sample material is recorded as cDNA or gDNA derived from T cells, B-cell-depleted T cells, or PBMCs.

The table lists this clone with a few counts. Per the original methods: Counts of nucleated cells, estimated from reference gene primer amplification, were obtained. Data came from immunoSEQ multiplex PCR; TCRdb stores just in-frame clones and leaves some out. The D gene and trimming were derived from the DNA, and the V and J assignments and clone size from that table. Here the sample spans roughly 55,000 clones, 60% to 80% being singletons. The CDR3 is 15 residues long. Trimming shortened V by 3 bases and J by 5 bases, and 13 bases separated the two germline ends. CDR1 is SEHNR and CDR2 is FQNEAQ in the germline V gene (reference sequence).

The sample taken for sequencing was peripheral blood. The chain carries TRBV7-9 and TRBJ2-2; a weak D match, TRBD1 (7 bases). This TCR was sampled from a man between 60 and 70 years old with acute or convalescent COVID-19. CDR3 in amino acids: CASSFLAGGTGELFF. The CDR3 DNA reads TGTGCCAGCAGCTTCCTTGCAGGGGGGACCGGGGAGCTGTTTTTT.